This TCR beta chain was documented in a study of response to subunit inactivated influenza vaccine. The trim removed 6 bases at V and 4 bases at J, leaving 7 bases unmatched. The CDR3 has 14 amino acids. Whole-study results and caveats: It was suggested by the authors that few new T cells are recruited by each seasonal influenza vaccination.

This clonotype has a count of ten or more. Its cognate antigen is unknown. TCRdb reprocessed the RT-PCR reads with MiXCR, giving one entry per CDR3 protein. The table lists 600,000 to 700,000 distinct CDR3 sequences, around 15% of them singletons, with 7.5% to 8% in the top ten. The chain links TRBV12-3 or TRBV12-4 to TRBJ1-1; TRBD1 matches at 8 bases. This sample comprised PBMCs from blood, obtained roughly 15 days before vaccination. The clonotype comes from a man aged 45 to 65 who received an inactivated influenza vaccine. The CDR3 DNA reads TGTGCCAGCAGAAACACAGGGGGTATCACTGAAGCTTTCTTT. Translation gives CASRNTGGITEAFF.